This TCR beta chain was recorded in a study of blood T cell repertoires in COVID-19. Study-wide context: Sources were T cells, B-cell-depleted T cells, or PBMCs; the material itself was cDNA or gDNA.

As originally analysed: Reference gene primer amplification yielded estimated nucleated cell counts. TCRdb keeps only in-frame clones here, not all; method: immunoSEQ multiplex PCR. V, J and clone size are taken as reported in that table, and D and trimming were inferred from the DNA itself. The sample records about 320,000 clones, approximately 91% being singletons. Ages ranged from roughly 18 to 100 years, with residence in about 24 US areas. Assignment of participants to cohorts was predicated upon participant-reported clinical history. Germline CDR1 is SGHTA and CDR2 is FQGNSA. V lost 5 bases and J 0 bases, leaving 12 bases between the germline ends. This CDR3 comprises 15 residues.

The receptor comes from a man between 60 and 70 years old who had recovered from COVID-19. Material for sequencing was PBMCs or T cells enriched from blood (not recorded which). The chain carries TRBV7-2 and TRBJ2-3; D might be TRBD2 (6 bases). The CDR3, as DNA: TGTGCCAGCAGCCCGGACTACCTTAGCACAGATACGCAGTATTTT. Amino acid sequence: CASSPDYLSTDTQYF.